This note documents a single TCR beta chain sequence. The data were obtained in a study of blood T cell repertoires in COVID-19. In the study overall: Sites in the United States, Italy and Spain provided acute and convalescent COVID-19 samples. PBMCs, B-cell-depleted T cells, or T cells provided the cDNA or gDNA that made up the material.

The authors' processing: Amplified reference gene primers provided the basis for estimating nucleated cell counts. The data were produced by immunoSEQ multiplex PCR, yet TCRdb's version contains in-frame clones alone and is incomplete. V and J calls and clone size are given by that table; D and trimming were obtained from the DNA. This table has some 130,000 clones, just over 75% appearing once. The CDR3 length is 15 residues. Germline CDR1 SEHNR, CDR2 FQNEAQ (reference sequence). V was cut by 3 bases and J by 8 bases, with 14 bases left in between. The sample taken for sequencing was peripheral blood. The TCR sequence derives from a human donor in a cohort sampled during active COVID-19. This chain joins TRBV7-9 and TRBJ1-6; possible D gene TRBD1, 6 bases. In DNA, the CDR3 is TGTGCCAGCAGCTTTAGGTCAGGGGCGGATTCACCCCTCCACTTT. The encoded protein is CASSFRSGADSPLHF.